Described below is a single T cell receptor (beta chain) sequence and its context. Its target is unknown. This sample was included in a study of cytomegalovirus exposure and HLA in healthy donors. Study results and caveats: Reports credit the classifier with highly specific, highly sensitive diagnosis of cytomegalovirus status. Despite most TCR sequences being rare, some public TCRs occurred in many donors. In vitro checks showed that a few CMV-associated chains really do target CMV antigens.

The data were produced by immunoSEQ multiplex PCR, yet TCRdb's version contains in-frame clones alone and is incomplete. The top ten hold roughly 7.7% of the sample, which has under 150,000 clones, about 91% seen once. The germline CDR1 and CDR2 sequences are SGHTA and FQGNSA. Trimming at V came to 0 bases and at J to 0 bases, leaving 10 bases not matched to a gene. The CDR3 loop spans 20 amino acids. This receptor was identified in a woman aged 18-35 years in good health and CMV-seropositive. Sequencing used PBMCs. This chain connects TRBV7-2 to TRBJ2-1, with 11 positions matching TRBD2. The CDR3 DNA is TGTGCCAGCAGCTTAGCGCTAACTAGCGGGAGACATTCCTCCTACAATGAGCAGTTCTTC. It is translated as CASSLALTSGRHSSYNEQFF.